This TCR beta chain was observed in a study of cytomegalovirus exposure and HLA in healthy donors. About this clone itself: Its cognate antigen is unknown.

Study-level points and caveats: One variant, a missense change in DCLRE1C, was linked in a later analysis to TCR beta V- and J-gene trimming.

Germline CDR1 and CDR2: SGHNT and YYREEE (reference sequence). This CDR3 region has 17 residues. V gave up 3 bases and J gave up 0 bases; unmatched junction bases: 8. In the PCR, 60 Vbeta and 13 Jbeta primers were used. Assay: immunoSEQ multiplex PCR; the TCRdb copy retains only in-frame clones and omits some. Of fewer than 200,000 clones listed, roughly 78% are singletons. Every donor was a healthy person donating bone marrow. The genes are TRBV5-4 and TRBJ2-2, with 7 bases matching TRBD1. The sample was PBMCs. The source of this sequence is a man between 35 and 55 years old in good health and CMV-seropositive. The CDR3 DNA sequence: TGTGCCAGCAGCTCCGACAGGGTCAAACCGAACACCGGGGAGCTGTTTTTT. Protein sequence: CASSSDRVKPNTGELFF.